One and the same sample provided the 3 T cell receptor beta chains below, sequenced in a study of Graves' ophthalmopathy and Graves' hyperthyroidism. The sequenced template was RNA, covering the TCR beta CDR3 region. The workflow started with a first-round RT-PCR run with HTBI primers and then moved on to a second-round multiplex PCR. TCRdb reprocessed the multiplex PCR reads with MiXCR, giving one entry per CDR3 protein. The top ten hold 11% of the sample, which has over a million distinct CDR3 sequences, roughly two fifths seen once. Sequenced material: peripheral blood or thyroid tissue (not recorded which). The receptors shown here come from an adult man with Graves' hyperthyroidism.

The gene calls are TRBV9 and TRBJ1-5; TRBD1 matches 10 bases. Germline-derived CDR1 and CDR2 are SGDLS and YYNGEE. The CDR3 totals 15 residues. Trimming removed 4 bases from V and 10 bases from J; junction bases left unmatched: 11. The CDR3 DNA is TGTGCCAGCAGCTTCTCCGGGACAGGGGATTCACCCCAGCATTTT. This gives the protein CASSFSGTGDSPQHF.

The chain joins TRBV25-1 to TRBJ2-5, with D hard to call. The CDR3 contains 14 residues. CDR1 is MGHDK, CDR2 SYGVNS, per germline. The V and J ends lost 0 bases and 2 bases respectively, with 7 bases between them. The CDR3 nucleotides read TGTGCCAGCAGTGAATATGTGGGACAAGAGACCCAGTACTTC. It encodes CASSEYVGQETQYF. The full variable domain, with the rest looked up from reference TRBV25-1 and TRBJ2-5, is EADIYQTPRYLVIGTGKKITLECSQTMGHDKMYWYQQDPGMELHLIHYSYGVNSTEKGDLSSESTVSRIRTEHFPLTLESARPSHTSQYLCASSEYVGQETQYFGPGTRLLVL.

This clonotype was counted ten times or more. The chain has TRBV20-1 and TRBJ2-2; tentatively, D is TRBD1 or TRBD2 (5 bases each). There are 13 residues in the CDR3. The V end lost 5 bases, the J end lost 3 bases, and 10 bases lay between the germline ends. Germline V gene data show CDR1 as DFQATT and CDR2 as SNEGSKA (reference sequence). The CDR3 DNA follows: TGCAGTGCTGGGGACGGGGACACCGGGGAGCTGTTTTTT. Translated: CSAGDGDTGELFF.